Included here is one T cell receptor beta chain sequence, with context. The target antigen is unknown. V dropped 2 bases and J dropped 2 bases, with 10 bases sitting between them. The CDR3 contains 15 residues. Germline V gene lookup returns CDR1 MNHEY and CDR2 SVGEGT. This entry is derived from a study of early T cells in non-severe SARS-CoV-2 infection. Overall study results and limits: Sequences matched to VDJdb favored anti-spike CD8 responses, while private and CD4 specificities were missed.

Tagging with unique molecular identifiers was applied to individual cDNA molecules. Each CDR3 protein is one row after TCRdb ran MiXCR on the 5' RACE reads. Of 40,000 to 45,000 distinct CDR3 sequences listed, less than 15% are singletons. This TCR was recovered from an adult who was a healthcare worker with PCR-confirmed SARS-CoV-2 infection or an uninfected control (not recorded which). This rearrangement joins TRBV6-2 or TRBV6-3 to TRBJ2-1; D is uncertain. Specimen: whole blood. The CDR3 reads CASSYGQKPYNEQFF. CDR3 in DNA: TGTGCCAGCAGTTACGGGCAGAAACCCTACAATGAGCAGTTCTTC.